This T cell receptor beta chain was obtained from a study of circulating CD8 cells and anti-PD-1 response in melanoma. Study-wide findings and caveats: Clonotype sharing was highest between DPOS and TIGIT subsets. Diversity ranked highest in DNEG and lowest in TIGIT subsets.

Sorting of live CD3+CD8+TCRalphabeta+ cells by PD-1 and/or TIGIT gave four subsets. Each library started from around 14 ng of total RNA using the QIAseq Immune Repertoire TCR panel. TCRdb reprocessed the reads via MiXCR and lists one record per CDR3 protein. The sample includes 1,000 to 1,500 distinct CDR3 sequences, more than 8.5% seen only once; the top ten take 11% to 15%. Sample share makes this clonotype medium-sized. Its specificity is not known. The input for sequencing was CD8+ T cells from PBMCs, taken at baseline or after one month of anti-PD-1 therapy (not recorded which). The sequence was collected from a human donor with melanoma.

The CDR3 sequence is CASGLVRDEQYF. CDR3 DNA: TGTGCTAGTGGTTTGGTCAGGGACGAGCAGTACTTC. The chain uses TRBV12-5 and TRBJ2-7; a possible D gene is TRBD1 (5 bases). The V gene lost 0 bases and the J gene lost 5 bases, with 5 bases spanning the gap. There are 12 residues in the CDR3. Germline-derived CDR1 and CDR2 are LGHNT and FRNRAP.